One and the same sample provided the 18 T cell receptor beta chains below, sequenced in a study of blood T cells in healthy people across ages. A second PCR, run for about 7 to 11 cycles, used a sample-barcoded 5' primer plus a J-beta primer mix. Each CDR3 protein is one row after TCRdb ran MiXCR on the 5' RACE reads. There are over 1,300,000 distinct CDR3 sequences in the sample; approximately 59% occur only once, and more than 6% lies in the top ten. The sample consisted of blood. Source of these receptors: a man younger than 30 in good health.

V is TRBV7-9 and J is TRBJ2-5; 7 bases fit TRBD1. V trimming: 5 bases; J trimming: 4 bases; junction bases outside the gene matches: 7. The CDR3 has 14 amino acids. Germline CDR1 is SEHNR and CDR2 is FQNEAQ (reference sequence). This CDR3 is CASSPQGLRETQYF. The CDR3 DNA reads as TGTGCCAGCAGCCCACAGGGGTTGAGAGAGACCCAGTACTTC.

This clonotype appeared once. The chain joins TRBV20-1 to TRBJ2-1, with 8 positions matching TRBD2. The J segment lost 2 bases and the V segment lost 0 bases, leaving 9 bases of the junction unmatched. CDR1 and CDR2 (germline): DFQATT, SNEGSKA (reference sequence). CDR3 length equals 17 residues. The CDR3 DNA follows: TGCAGTGCTAGAGACCACAAGACTAGCGCGACCTACAATGAGCAGTTCTTC. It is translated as CSARDHKTSATYNEQFF.

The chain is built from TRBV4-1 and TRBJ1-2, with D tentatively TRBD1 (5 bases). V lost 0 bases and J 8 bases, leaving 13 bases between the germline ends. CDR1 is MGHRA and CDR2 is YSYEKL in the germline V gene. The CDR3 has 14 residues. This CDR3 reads CASSQDRGGWGYTF. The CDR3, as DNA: TGCGCCAGCAGCCAAGATAGGGGAGGCTGGGGCTACACCTTC.

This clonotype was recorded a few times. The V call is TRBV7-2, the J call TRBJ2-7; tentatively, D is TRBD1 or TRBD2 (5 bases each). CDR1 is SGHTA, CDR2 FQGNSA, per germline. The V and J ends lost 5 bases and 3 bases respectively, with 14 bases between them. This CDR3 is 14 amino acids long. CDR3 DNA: TGTGCCAGCAGCCAAAAGGGACCAAGCTACGAGCAGTACTTC. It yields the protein CASSQKGPSYEQYF.

The CDR3 DNA follows: TGTGCCAGCAGTGAGGGACGGGACAGCATTAACTATGGCTACACCTTC. It is translated as CASSEGRDSINYGYTF. The chain employs TRBV2 and TRBJ1-2, with TRBD1 matching over 7 bases. The CDR3 consists of 16 residues. J lost 1 base, V lost 3 bases, and 8 bases had no gene match. The germline gives CDR1 SNHLY, CDR2 FYNNEI.

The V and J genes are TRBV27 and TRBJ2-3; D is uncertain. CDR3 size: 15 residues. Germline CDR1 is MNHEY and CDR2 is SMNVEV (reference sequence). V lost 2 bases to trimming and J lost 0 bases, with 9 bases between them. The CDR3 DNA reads TGTGCCAGCAGTTTAAGTGTTTCTAGCACAGATACGCAGTATTTT. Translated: CASSLSVSSTDTQYF.

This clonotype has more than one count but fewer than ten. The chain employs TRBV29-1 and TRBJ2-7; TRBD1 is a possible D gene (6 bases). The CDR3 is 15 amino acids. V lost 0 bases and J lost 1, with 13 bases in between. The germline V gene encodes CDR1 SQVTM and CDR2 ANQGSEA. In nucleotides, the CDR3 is TGCAGCGTTGAAGATCAACAGGGCAAGTCCTACGAGCAGTACTTC. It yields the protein CSVEDQQGKSYEQYF.

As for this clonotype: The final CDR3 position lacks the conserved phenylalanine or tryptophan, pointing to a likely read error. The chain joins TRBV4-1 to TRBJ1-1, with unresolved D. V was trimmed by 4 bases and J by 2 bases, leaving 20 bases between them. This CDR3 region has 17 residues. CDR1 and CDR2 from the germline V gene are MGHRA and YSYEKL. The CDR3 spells CASSPSTFVRVNTEAFL. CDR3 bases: TGCGCCAGCAGCCCCTCGACTTTTGTGAGGGTAAACACTGAAGCTTTCTTA.

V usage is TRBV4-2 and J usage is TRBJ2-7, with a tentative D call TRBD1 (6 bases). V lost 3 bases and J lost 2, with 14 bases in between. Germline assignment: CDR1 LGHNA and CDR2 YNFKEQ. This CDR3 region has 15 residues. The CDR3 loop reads CASSQRLQGTYEQYF. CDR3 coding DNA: TGTGCCAGCAGCCAGCGGTTACAGGGTACCTACGAGCAGTACTTC.

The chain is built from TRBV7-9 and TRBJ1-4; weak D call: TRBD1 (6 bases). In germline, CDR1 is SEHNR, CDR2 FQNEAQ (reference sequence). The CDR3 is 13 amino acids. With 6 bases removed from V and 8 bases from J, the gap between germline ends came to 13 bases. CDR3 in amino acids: CASRGRGDEKLFF. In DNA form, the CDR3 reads TGTGCCAGCAGGGGCAGGGGCGACGAAAAACTGTTTTTT.

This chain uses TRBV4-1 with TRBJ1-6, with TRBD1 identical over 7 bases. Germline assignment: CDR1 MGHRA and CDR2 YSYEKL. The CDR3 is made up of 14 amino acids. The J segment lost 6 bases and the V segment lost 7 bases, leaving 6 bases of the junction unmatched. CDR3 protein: CASTGTEINSPLHF. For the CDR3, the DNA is TGCGCCAGCACCGGGACAGAGATTAATTCACCCCTCCACTTT.

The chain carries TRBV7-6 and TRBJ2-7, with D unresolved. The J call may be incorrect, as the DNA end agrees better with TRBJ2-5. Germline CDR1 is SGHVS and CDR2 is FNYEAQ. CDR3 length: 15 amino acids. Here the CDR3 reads CASSLFMRVGETQYF. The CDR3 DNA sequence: TGTGCCAGCAGCTTATTCATGAGAGTCGGAGAGACCCAGTACTTC.

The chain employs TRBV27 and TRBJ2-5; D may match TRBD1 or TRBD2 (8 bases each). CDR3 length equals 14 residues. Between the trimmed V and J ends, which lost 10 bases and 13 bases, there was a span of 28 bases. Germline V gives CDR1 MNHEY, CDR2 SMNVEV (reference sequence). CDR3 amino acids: CATRRGDRLTPSYF. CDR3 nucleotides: TGTGCCACCAGGCGGGGGGACAGGCTAACTCCATCGTACTTC.

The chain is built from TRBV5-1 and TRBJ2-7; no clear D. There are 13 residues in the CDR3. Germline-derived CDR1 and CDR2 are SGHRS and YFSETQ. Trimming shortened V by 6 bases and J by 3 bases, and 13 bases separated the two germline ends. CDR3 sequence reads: CASNLGPDYEQYF. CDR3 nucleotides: TGCGCCAGCAACCTTGGGCCAGACTACGAGCAGTACTTC. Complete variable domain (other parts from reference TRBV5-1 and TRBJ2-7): KAGVTQTPRYLIKTRGQQVTLSCSPISGHRSVSWYQQTPGQGLQFLFEYFSETQRNKGNFPGRFSGRQFSNSRSEMNVSTLELGDSALYLCASNLGPDYEQYFGPGTRLTVT.

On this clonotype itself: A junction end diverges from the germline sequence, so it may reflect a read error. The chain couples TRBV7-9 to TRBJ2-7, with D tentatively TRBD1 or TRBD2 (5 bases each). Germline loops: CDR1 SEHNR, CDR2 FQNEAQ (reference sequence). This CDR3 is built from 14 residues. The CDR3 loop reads CASSLEGTDYEQYF. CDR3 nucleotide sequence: TGTGCCAGCAGTTTAGAGGGGACCGACTACGAGCAGTACTTC. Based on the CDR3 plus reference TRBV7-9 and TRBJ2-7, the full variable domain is DTGVSQNPRHKITKRGQNVTFRCDPISEHNRLYWYRQTLGQGPEFLTYFQNEAQLEKSRLLSDRFSAERPKGSFSTLEIQRTEQGDSAMYLCASSLEGTDYEQYFGPGTRLTVT.

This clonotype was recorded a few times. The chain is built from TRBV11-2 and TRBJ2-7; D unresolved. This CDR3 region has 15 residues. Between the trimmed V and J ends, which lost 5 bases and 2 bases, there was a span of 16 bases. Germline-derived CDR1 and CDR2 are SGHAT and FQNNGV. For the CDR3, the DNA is TGTGCCAGCAGCCCGCCGAGCGTAAGTCCCTACGAGCAGTACTTC. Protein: CASSPPSVSPYEQYF. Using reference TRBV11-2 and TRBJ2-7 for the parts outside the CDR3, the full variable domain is EAGVAQSPRYKIIEKRQSVAFWCNPISGHATLYWYQQILGQGPKLLIQFQNNGVVDDSQLPKDRFSAERLKGVDSTLKIQPAKLEDSAVYLCASSPPSVSPYEQYFGPGTRLTVT.

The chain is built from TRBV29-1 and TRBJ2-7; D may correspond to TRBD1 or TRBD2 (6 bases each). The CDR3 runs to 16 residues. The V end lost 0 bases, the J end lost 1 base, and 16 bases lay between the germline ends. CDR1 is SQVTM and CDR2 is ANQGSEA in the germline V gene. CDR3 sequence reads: CSVEDRGRDGSYEQYF. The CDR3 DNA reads TGCAGCGTTGAAGATCGGGGGCGGGACGGTTCCTACGAGCAGTACTTC.

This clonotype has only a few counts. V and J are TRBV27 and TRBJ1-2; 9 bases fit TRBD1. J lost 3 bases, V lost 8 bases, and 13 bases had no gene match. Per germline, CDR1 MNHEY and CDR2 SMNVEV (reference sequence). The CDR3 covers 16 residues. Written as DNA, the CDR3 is TGTGCCAGCGTGATAAGTTGGGACAGGGTGCACTATGGCTACACCTTC. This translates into CASVISWDRVHYGYTF.